This T cell receptor (beta chain) was recovered during a study of human T cells and chemical hapten exposure. Germline values: CDR1 MDHEN, CDR2 SYDVKM. The CDR3 has 13 residues. The V and J ends lost 1 base and 2 bases respectively, with 6 bases between them. Findings and limits, study-wide: The formation of large CDR3 similarity clusters by expanded TCRs significantly exceeded that of controls.

Only a few counts were recorded for this clonotype. What it recognizes is unknown. Source study methods: Samples ranged from about 23,224 to 690,600 TCRs, with a median of about 96,000. From the RACE reads, TCRdb called clonotypes with MiXCR, one entry per CDR3 protein. The V and J calls follow TCRdb's processing rather than the paper's. The sample has more than 95,000 distinct CDR3 sequences, 9% to 14% seen once. Time point given: patch test 1, 2 weeks after DPC sensitization. The treatment was: therapeutic diphenylcyclopropenone sensitization with weekly scalp DPC. Every donor had alopecia and was 18 to 70 years old; all were suitable for DPC. Blood, whole and unfractionated, served as the source for total RNA extraction.

The source was whole blood, collected in connection with sensitization to the hapten diphenylcyclopropenone (DPC). The rearrangement links TRBV28 to TRBJ2-7; D not certain. The clonotype originates from a woman aged 50 to 60 with alopecia areata. Some clones in this sample may be carry-over from other donors' samples. CDR3 in amino acids: CASSLYRAYEQYF. CDR3 sequence (DNA): TGTGCCAGCAGTTTATACCGTGCCTACGAGCAGTACTTC.